One and the same sample provided the 28 T cell receptor beta chains below, sequenced in a study of response to subunit inactivated influenza vaccine. From the RT-PCR reads, TCRdb called clonotypes with MiXCR, one entry per CDR3 protein. This sample has about 500,000 distinct CDR3 sequences, with 16% found just once. The sample was CD4+ T cells sorted from PBMCs, taken around 25 months after vaccination. These TCRs come from a man aged 50 to 69 who received an inactivated influenza vaccine.

This clonotype was detected only a few times. The rearrangement uses TRBV4-1 and TRBJ2-1; a weak D match, TRBD2 (5 bases). V was pared by 1 base and J by 0 bases, with 10 bases between. The CDR3 contains 16 residues. Looked up from germline, CDR1 is MGHRA and CDR2 is YSYEKL. The CDR3 DNA reads TGCGCCAGCAGCCAAGGAGGGTACAGCTCCTACAATGAGCAGTTCTTC. Translated, it gives CASSQGGYSSYNEQFF.

V is TRBV4-1 and J is TRBJ1-2; TRBD1 is a possible D gene (5 bases). V lost 1 base and J 4 bases, leaving 19 bases between the germline ends. Germline V gene sequence: CDR1 MGHRA, CDR2 YSYEKL. This CDR3 comprises 17 residues. CDR3 protein: CASSQVTGGTLAYGYTF. In DNA form, the CDR3 reads TGCGCCAGCAGCCAAGTCACGGGGGGGACCTTGGCCTATGGCTACACCTTC.

The chain couples TRBV5-6 to TRBJ1-1; D is unclear. This CDR3 has 14 residues. Trimming removed 0 bases from V and 10 bases from J, with 16 bases in between. CDR1 is SGHDT and CDR2 is YYEEEE in the germline V gene. CDR3 in amino acids: CASSLGQSEVGAFF. The CDR3 DNA reads as TGTGCCAGCAGCTTGGGGCAGTCTGAGGTTGGAGCTTTCTTT.

This clonotype was seen a handful of times. V is TRBV10-3 and J is TRBJ2-7; no firm D call. The CDR3 has 16 amino acids. CDR1 and CDR2 (germline): ENHRY, SYGVKD. V lost 6 bases and J 0 bases, leaving 18 bases between the germline ends. CDR3 nucleotide sequence: TGTGCCATCAGGACACCGCGTTCCTCAAGCTCCTACGAGCAGTACTTC. It encodes CAIRTPRSSSSYEQYF.

This clonotype has only a few counts. The chain joins TRBV4-1 to TRBJ1-1; no clear D. There are 13 residues in the CDR3. Per germline, CDR1 MGHRA and CDR2 YSYEKL. Trimming cost V 0 bases and J 8 bases, with 10 bases left between them. The CDR3 sequence is CASSQEWGGEAFF. The DNA of the CDR3 is TGCGCCAGCAGCCAAGAGTGGGGTGGAGAAGCTTTCTTT.

This clonotype showed up just a few times. J is TRBJ2-7 and V is TRBV12-3 or TRBV12-4, with no clear D. This CDR3 is built from 13 residues. V lost 3 bases and J lost 6, with 12 bases in between. The CDR3 DNA reads as TGTGCCAGCAGTTTCCACCCACAAGGCGAGCAGTACTTC. Protein sequence: CASSFHPQGEQYF.

DNA of the CDR3: TGTGCCAGCAGCCAGAGGGACAGAATGTACAATGAGCAGTTCTTC. Translating gives CASSQRDRMYNEQFF. The V call is TRBV11-2, the J call TRBJ2-1, with 7 nucleotides matching TRBD1. Germline V CDR1 and CDR2: SGHAT, FQNNGV. The CDR3 length is 15 residues. V dropped 5 bases and J dropped 4; count of bases not matched to a gene: 8.

The genes are TRBV4-3 and TRBJ2-7, with TRBD1 matching over 10 bases. V lost 4 bases to trimming and J lost 4 bases; unmatched junction nucleotides: 10. There are 16 residues in the CDR3. CDR1 and CDR2 from the germline V gene are LGHNA and YSLEER. The CDR3 nucleotides read TGCGCCAGCAGCCGAACAACCGGGACAGGGGTTTACGAGCAGTACTTC. Protein sequence: CASSRTTGTGVYEQYF.

The CDR3 is CATRTSVDTGELFF. DNA for the CDR3: TGTGCCACCCGGACTAGCGTGGACACCGGGGAGCTGTTTTTT. The V call is TRBV6-2 or TRBV6-3, the J call TRBJ2-2; 9 bases align to TRBD2. Germline assignment: CDR1 MNHEY and CDR2 SVGEGT. CDR3 size: 14 residues. The ends lost 10 bases at V and 3 bases at J; junction bases unmatched: 6.

This clonotype was recorded many times. The chain has TRBV10-3 and TRBJ2-5; TRBD2 aligns across 12 bases. Germline V gives CDR1 ENHRY, CDR2 SYGVKD. J was trimmed by 4 bases and V by 6 bases; bases with no gene match: 12. CDR3 length equals 17 residues. CDR3 DNA: TGTGCCATCAGCCGGACTAGCGGGGACAGCTTTATAGAGACCCAGTACTTC. This sequence encodes CAISRTSGDSFIETQYF.

The rearrangement uses TRBV12-3 or TRBV12-4 and TRBJ1-1; D uncertain. This CDR3 comprises 13 residues. Trimming stripped 0 bases from V and 11 bases from J, with 13 bases between. The CDR3 sequence is CASSLADAVLAFF. The CDR3 nucleotides read TGTGCCAGCAGTTTAGCCGACGCTGTTCTGGCTTTCTTT.

In this sample, this clonotype turned up a few times. The chain joins TRBV5-1 to TRBJ1-1, with D possibly matching TRBD1 (5 bases). The ends were cut back, 3 bases at V and 0 bases at J, with 12 bases in the middle. Germline V lookup: CDR1 SGHRS, CDR2 YFSETQ. The CDR3 has 15 residues. In DNA, the CDR3 is TGCGCCAGCAGCTCTAAGCGGGGCGTGAACACTGAAGCTTTCTTT. Its translation: CASSSKRGVNTEAFF. Full variable domain (outside the CDR3, taken from reference TRBV5-1 and TRBJ1-1): KAGVTQTPRYLIKTRGQQVTLSCSPISGHRSVSWYQQTPGQGLQFLFEYFSETQRNKGNFPGRFSGRQFSNSRSEMNVSTLELGDSALYLCASSSKRGVNTEAFFGQGTRLTVV.

There are a few counts of this clonotype. The J gene is TRBJ2-2, the V gene TRBV6-5; 7 bases are a match to TRBD1. Germline values: CDR1 MNHEY, CDR2 SVGAGI. The junction had 10 bases not matched to a gene; V was cut back by 0 bases and J by 3 bases. The CDR3 is made up of 18 amino acids. CDR3 nucleotide sequence: TGTGCCAGCAGTTACTCCCACCCGACAGGGACCTACACCGGGGAGCTGTTTTTT. Protein sequence: CASSYSHPTGTYTGELFF.

This clonotype was detected only a few times. The genes are TRBV5-5 and TRBJ2-5; 11 bases fit TRBD1. The CDR3 is 15 residues long. V lost 1 base, J lost 3 bases, and 2 bases stayed unmatched. Germline V gene data show CDR1 as SGHKS and CDR2 as YYEKEE (reference sequence). The CDR3 sequence: CASSLLGQGEETQYF. CDR3 coding DNA: TGTGCCAGCAGCTTGTTGGGACAGGGGGAAGAGACCCAGTACTTC.

This clonotype came up a few times. The V and J genes are TRBV5-1 and TRBJ2-1, with a weak D call TRBD1 (6 bases). CDR1 and CDR2 from the germline V gene are SGHRS and YFSETQ. With 6 bases removed from V and 8 bases from J, the gap between germline ends came to 24 bases. The CDR3 is 16 amino acids. CDR3 sequence: CASTRTQPGQSDEQFF. In DNA, the CDR3 is TGCGCCAGCACCCGTACTCAACCGGGACAATCGGATGAGCAGTTCTTC.

This clonotype was detected a few times. The V gene is TRBV5-1, the J gene TRBJ2-2; D is ambiguous. This CDR3 comprises 15 residues. V was cut by 3 bases and J by 1 base, with 10 bases left in between. Germline assignment: CDR1 SGHRS and CDR2 YFSETQ. As DNA, the CDR3 is TGCGCCAGCAGCTCCCGGCCAGGGAACACCGGGGAGCTGTTTTTT. Translating gives CASSSRPGNTGELFF.

There are a few counts of this clonotype. J is TRBJ2-3 and V is TRBV12-3 or TRBV12-4; possibly TRBD2 for D (5 bases). V was pared by 6 bases and J by 2 bases, with 9 bases between. This CDR3 is built from 13 residues. The CDR3 region is CASRLGLTDTQYF. The CDR3 DNA is TGTGCCAGCAGACTCGGACTCACAGATACGCAGTATTTT.

This clonotype was detected a few times. V gene TRBV20-1 combines with J gene TRBJ2-2, with TRBD1 matching 9 bases. CDR1 is DFQATT, CDR2 SNEGSKA, per germline (reference sequence). The CDR3 is 17 amino acids. V gave up 0 bases and J gave up 1 base; unmatched junction bases: 6. CDR3 sequence (DNA): TGCAGTGCTAGAGATGGGAGACAGGGGGGGAACACCGGGGAGCTGTTTTTT. This codes for CSARDGRQGGNTGELFF.

At least ten counts were recorded for this clonotype. The chain joins TRBV4-2 to TRBJ2-1; 13 positions agree with TRBD2. Germline-derived CDR1 and CDR2 are LGHNA and YNFKEQ. CDR3 length: 13 amino acids. Trimming removed 4 bases from V and 15 bases from J; junction bases left unmatched: 6. The CDR3, as DNA: TGTGCCAGCAGCCCAAAGACTAGCGGGAGGAGGTTCTTC. Encoded protein: CASSPKTSGRRFF.

Only a few counts were recorded for this clonotype. This chain joins TRBV7-2 and TRBJ2-7, with 8 bases fitting TRBD2. V trimming: 5 bases; J trimming: 2 bases; junction bases outside the gene matches: 8. CDR1 is SGHTA, CDR2 FQGNSA, per germline. CDR3 size: 15 residues. CDR3 amino acids: CASSPTGGATYEQYF. The CDR3 region has the DNA TGTGCCAGCAGCCCCACCGGGGGGGCCACCTACGAGCAGTACTTC. The full variable domain, completed using reference TRBV7-2 and TRBJ2-7, is GAGVSQSPSNKVTEKGKDVELRCDPISGHTALYWYRQSLGQGLEFLIYFQGNSAPDKSGLPSDRFSAERTGGSVSTLTIQRTQQEDSAVYLCASSPTGGATYEQYFGPGTRLTVT.

This chain joins TRBV4-3 and TRBJ2-7, with D possibly TRBD2 on 5 matching bases. Trimming took off 0 bases at V and 5 bases at J, with 14 bases between the two ends. CDR1 is LGHNA, CDR2 YSLEER, per germline. This CDR3 is 15 amino acids long. The DNA of the CDR3 is TGCGCCAGCAGCCAAGAGGACTTCCCCGGGAACGAGCAGTACTTC. It codes for CASSQEDFPGNEQYF.

In this sample, this clonotype turned up a few times. CDR3 amino acids: CASSKTLGLGVEPQHF. The CDR3 nucleotides read TGTGCCAGCAGCAAAACTCTCGGACTGGGCGTGGAGCCCCAGCATTTT. V is TRBV6-2 or TRBV6-3 and J is TRBJ1-5; the D is unclear. CDR3 length: 16 amino acids. Germline lookup yields CDR1 MNHEY and CDR2 SVGEGT. The V and J ends lost 6 bases and 8 bases respectively, with 23 bases between them.

The J gene is TRBJ2-7, the V gene TRBV3-1; no clear D gene. In germline, CDR1 is LGHDT, CDR2 YNNKEL (reference sequence). V shed 0 bases and J shed 2 bases, with 8 bases lying between them. The CDR3 totals 14 residues. CDR3 loop: CASSQDLGTYEQYF. The CDR3 DNA sequence: TGTGCCAGCAGCCAAGATCTGGGGACCTACGAGCAGTACTTC.

This clonotype showed up just a few times. The rearrangement uses TRBV3-1 and TRBJ2-7; the match to TRBD2 covers 15 bases. V dropped 4 bases and J dropped 6; count of bases not matched to a gene: 4. Germline assignment: CDR1 LGHDT and CDR2 YNNKEL (reference sequence). This CDR3 comprises 15 residues. CDR3: CASSRGLAGGPEQYF. For the CDR3, the DNA is TGTGCCAGCAGCCGAGGACTAGCGGGAGGGCCCGAGCAGTACTTC.

Many counts were recorded for this clonotype. The rearrangement joins TRBV4-3 to TRBJ2-1; D ambiguous. This CDR3 has 13 residues. With 0 bases removed from V and 4 bases from J, the gap between germline ends came to 4 bases. Per germline, CDR1 LGHNA and CDR2 YSLEER. This CDR3 reads CASSQDYYNEQFF. The CDR3, as DNA: TGCGCCAGCAGCCAAGATTATTACAATGAGCAGTTCTTC.

The chain links TRBV3-1 to TRBJ2-6; D call uncertain. Germline CDR1 is LGHDT and CDR2 is YNNKEL (reference sequence). Trimming left V 1 base short and J 0 bases short, with 13 bases between. This CDR3 contains 18 residues. In DNA form, the CDR3 reads TGTGCCAGCAGCCAAGGGCGGACGGTCTTCTCTGGGGCCAACGTCCTGACTTTC. It encodes CASSQGRTVFSGANVLTF.

The V call is TRBV7-9, the J call TRBJ2-7, with TRBD2 matching 9 bases. Trimming at V came to 7 bases and at J to 5 bases, leaving 12 bases not matched to a gene. The germline CDR1 and CDR2 sequences are SEHNR and FQNEAQ (reference sequence). The CDR3 covers 15 residues. DNA for the CDR3: TGTGCCAGCACCACCGGTGCGGGAGGGCCGAACGAGCAGTACTTC. It yields the protein CASTTGAGGPNEQYF.

This clonotype was detected only a few times. The rearrangement joins TRBV9 to TRBJ2-1, with TRBD2 identical over 8 bases. This CDR3 contains 13 residues. The V segment lost 4 bases and the J segment 8 bases; nucleotides outside the gene matches: 5. From germline, CDR1 is SGDLS and CDR2 YYNGEE. The CDR3 DNA reads as TGTGCCAGCAGCAAAACGCGGGGGGATGAGCAGTTCTTC. Its protein product is CASSKTRGDEQFF.